The 19 T cell receptor beta chains below come from one sample, sequenced in a study of cytomegalovirus exposure and HLA in healthy donors. It was with 60 Vbeta and 13 Jbeta primers that the PCR ran. Profiling relied on immunoSEQ multiplex PCR, and the TCRdb table lists in-frame clones only, not all of them. Altogether over 130,000 clones are present, 80% being singletons, with the ten largest covering around 2.5%. Sequencing was performed on PBMCs. The receptor set was obtained from a man between 45 and 60 years old in good health and CMV-seronegative.

CDR3 DNA: TGTGCCAGCAGCGTAGCTTTGGGACTAGCGGGAGGGCCGGGAGAGACCCAGTACTTC. This codes for CASSVALGLAGGPGETQYF. V gene TRBV9 combines with J gene TRBJ2-5; 16 bases map to TRBD2. The CDR3 is 19 amino acids. Unmatched junction bases numbered 9, after V lost 0 bases and J lost 4 bases. The germline CDR1 and CDR2 sequences are SGDLS and YYNGEE.

This clone was seen just once. The rearrangement joins TRBV9 to TRBJ2-7; TRBD1 matches at 7 bases. The germline V gene encodes CDR1 SGDLS and CDR2 YYNGEE. This CDR3 has 14 residues. The trim removed 1 base at V and 2 bases at J, leaving 3 bases unmatched. This chain's CDR3 is CASSVQGEPYEQYF. CDR3 nucleotides: TGTGCCAGCAGCGTACAGGGGGAACCCTACGAGCAGTACTTC.

The chain links TRBV5-6 to TRBJ2-7; 7 nucleotides match TRBD1. The CDR3 extends over 15 amino acids. V lost 2 bases and J lost 1; bases outside the gene matches: 6. Germline V gives CDR1 SGHDT, CDR2 YYEEEE. For the CDR3, the DNA is TGTGCCAGCAGCTTCCCCGGGACAGAGTCCTACGAGCAGTACTTC. It specifies CASSFPGTESYEQYF.

The V gene is TRBV7-9, the J gene TRBJ2-7; D unclear. Germline CDR1 reads SEHNR; CDR2 reads FQNEAQ (reference sequence). This CDR3 has 13 amino acids. Trimming removed 1 base from V and 8 bases from J, with 12 bases in between. CDR3 nucleotides: TGTGCCAGCAGCTTAGAGGCAGGTTCAAAGCAGTACTTC. Amino acids: CASSLEAGSKQYF.

This rearrangement joins TRBV29-1 to TRBJ2-3, with TRBD2 matching over 8 bases. CDR1 is SQVTM, CDR2 ANQGSEA, per germline. This CDR3 has 14 amino acids. V trimming: 6 bases; J trimming: 2 bases; junction bases outside the gene matches: 7. In nucleotides, the CDR3 is TGCAGCGTCGTCCGGGGGGGGAACACAGATACGCAGTATTTT. This codes for CSVVRGGNTDTQYF.

This clone has just one count. V usage is TRBV15 and J usage is TRBJ2-7; 9 nucleotides line up with TRBD1. Trimming took 5 bases from V and 7 from J; bases not matched to a gene: 9. There are 14 residues in the CDR3. Germline values: CDR1 LNHNV, CDR2 YYDKDF (reference sequence). This CDR3 reads CATSQGQGLDEQYF. CDR3 in DNA: TGTGCCACCAGCCAGGGACAGGGTTTGGATGAGCAGTACTTC.

This rearrangement joins TRBV28 to TRBJ1-2; 9 bases agree with TRBD1. The CDR3 consists of 16 residues. Losses at the gene ends were 1 base for V and 5 bases for J; bases not matched to a gene: 8. Germline CDR1 reads MDHEN; CDR2 reads SYDVKM. The CDR3 nucleotides are TGTGCCAGCAGTTTATCCTCTAATGGACAGGGGTATGGCTACACCTTC. Translation: CASSLSSNGQGYGYTF.

V and J are TRBV27 and TRBJ2-1, with 7 bases aligning to TRBD1. The CDR3 consists of 18 residues. CDR1 and CDR2 from the germline V gene are MNHEY and SMNVEV (reference sequence). V gave up 6 bases and J gave up 0 bases; unmatched junction bases: 14. CDR3 sequence (DNA): TGTGCCAGCAGCCACGGACAGGATAATCTAAGCTCCTACAATGAGCAGTTCTTC. It encodes CASSHGQDNLSSYNEQFF.

The chain recombines TRBV19 with TRBJ2-4; D not resolved. Trimming removed 3 bases from V and 6 bases from J, with 9 bases in between. This CDR3 is 13 amino acids long. Germline lookup yields CDR1 LNHDA and CDR2 SQIVND (reference sequence). CDR3 DNA: TGTGCCAGTAGTATTATAGATGCAAACATTCAGTACTTC. Amino acids: CASSIIDANIQYF.

The J gene is TRBJ2-7, the V gene TRBV5-4, with 7 bases lining up with TRBD2. The junction had 5 bases not matched to a gene; V was cut back by 3 bases and J by 2 bases. This CDR3 has 14 amino acids. Germline assignment: CDR1 SGHNT and CDR2 YYREEE (reference sequence). The CDR3 spells CASSSGLGAYEQYF. The DNA for the CDR3 is TGTGCCAGCAGCTCCGGACTAGGGGCCTACGAGCAGTACTTC.

The chain recombines TRBV4-2 with TRBJ1-2; 8 bases line up with TRBD1. Germline assignment: CDR1 LGHNA and CDR2 YNFKEQ. The CDR3 has 16 amino acids. V lost 3 bases, J lost 5 bases, and 11 bases stayed unmatched. In nucleotides, the CDR3 is TGTGCCAGCAGCCAGGCTGGACAGGGACAAGTTTATGGCTACACCTTC. It yields the protein CASSQAGQGQVYGYTF.

This clone was counted once. In nucleotides, the CDR3 is TGCGCCAGCAGCTTACCAGCGGGGGGGTACACCGGGGAGCTGTTTTTT. This sequence encodes CASSLPAGGYTGELFF. The genes are TRBV5-1 and TRBJ2-2, with 10 bases fitting TRBD2. Germline V gene lookup returns CDR1 SGHRS and CDR2 YFSETQ. CDR3 length: 16 residues. The junction had 4 bases not matched to a gene; V was cut back by 2 bases and J by 3 bases. Combining the CDR3 with reference TRBV5-1 and TRBJ2-2 gives the whole variable domain KAGVTQTPRYLIKTRGQQVTLSCSPISGHRSVSWYQQTPGQGLQFLFEYFSETQRNKGNFPGRFSGRQFSNSRSEMNVSTLELGDSALYLCASSLPAGGYTGELFFGEGSRLTVL.

The chain carries TRBV5-1 and TRBJ2-1; 8 bases match TRBD1. This CDR3 region has 17 residues. The germline V gene encodes CDR1 SGHRS and CDR2 YFSETQ. V shed 5 bases and J 0 bases; nucleotides not matched to a gene: 10. This CDR3 is CASRQWTGTSSYNEQFF. The CDR3 coding sequence is TGCGCCAGCAGACAATGGACAGGGACCAGCTCCTACAATGAGCAGTTCTTC.

The V gene is TRBV19, the J gene TRBJ2-5; 11 bases agree with TRBD2. J lost 4 bases, V lost 3 bases, and 10 bases had no gene match. The CDR3 contains 17 residues. CDR1 and CDR2 from the germline V gene are LNHDA and SQIVND (reference sequence). The CDR3 nucleotides read TGTGCCAGTAGTATCCCGGGACTAGCGGCCCAGGGAGAGACCCAGTACTTC. As protein: CASSIPGLAAQGETQYF.

The chain recombines TRBV28 with TRBJ2-7; D perhaps matches TRBD2 (5 bases). V was trimmed by 5 bases and J by 3 bases, leaving 32 bases between them. CDR3 length: 20 residues. Germline CDR1 reads MDHEN; CDR2 reads SYDVKM. In nucleotides, the CDR3 is TGTGCCAGCAGTGGAGGCCATATTAGCGTACCGCGTTCTAACCTCTACGAGCAGTACTTC. It codes for CASSGGHISVPRSNLYEQYF.

The V and J genes are TRBV28 and TRBJ1-6, with D perhaps matching TRBD1 (6 bases). Per the germline V gene, CDR1 is MDHEN and CDR2 is SYDVKM. Trimming left V 3 bases short and J 11 bases short, with 14 bases between. This CDR3 contains 14 residues. The CDR3 reads CASSFTGNMTPLHF. The CDR3 DNA reads as TGTGCCAGCAGTTTCACAGGGAATATGACACCCCTCCACTTT.

V gene TRBV18 combines with J gene TRBJ1-2; 8 nucleotides line up with TRBD1. Trimming removed 6 bases from V and 2 bases from J; junction bases left unmatched: 8. The CDR3 spans 15 residues. CDR1 and CDR2 (germline): KGHSH, LQKENI. CDR3 nucleotide sequence: TGTGCCAGCTCTACGCGGACAGGGATCAACTATGGCTACACCTTC. Amino acids: CASSTRTGINYGYTF.

This chain connects TRBV28 to TRBJ2-7, with D tentatively TRBD1 (5 bases). The CDR3 totals 14 residues. The germline V gene encodes CDR1 MDHEN and CDR2 SYDVKM. Trimming stripped 7 bases from V and 4 bases from J, with 17 bases between. CDR3 loop: CASTRATAEYEQYF. Written as DNA, the CDR3 is TGTGCCAGCACCCGAGCGACAGCAGAATACGAGCAGTACTTC. The full variable domain, rest sourced from reference TRBV28 and TRBJ2-7, is DVKVTQSSRYLVKRTGEKVFLECVQDMDHENMFWYRQDPGLGLRLIYFSYDVKMKEKGDIPEGYSVSREKKERFSLILESASTNQTSMYLCASTRATAEYEQYFGPGTRLTVT.

The chain couples TRBV19 to TRBJ1-4, with a weak D call TRBD1 (6 bases). Trimming left V 3 bases short and J 9 bases short, with 20 bases between. From germline, CDR1 is LNHDA and CDR2 SQIVND (reference sequence). The CDR3 runs 16 residues. The CDR3 DNA follows: TGTGCCAGTAGTATCCGACCACAGGGAGGGGCGAAAAAACTGTTTTTT. Amino acids: CASSIRPQGGAKKLFF.